The clone carrying this T cell receptor (beta chain) is a singleton in its sample. As yet, its antigen is unknown. This record belongs to a study of lymphopenia after photon versus proton radiotherapy. The repertoire was sequenced with immunoSEQ multiplex PCR; TCRdb's copy has only in-frame clones and lacks some. Found here are roughly 36,000 clones, roughly 88% of them singletons; the top ten hold 6.8%. The CDR3 consists of 13 residues. V was clipped by 3 bases and J by 15 bases, with 18 bases between them. CDR1 and CDR2 from the germline V gene are SGHTA and FQGNSA. Overall study findings and caveats: Better survival with proton therapy was suggested as possible, not demonstrated. Proton therapy kept repertoires fairly stable, unlike photons, which gained effector/memory cells.

This sequence was found in a woman aged 50 to 60 with pancreatic cancer. The chain links TRBV7-2 to TRBJ2-1; D is unresolved. The sequences come from peripheral blood, collected from a patient treated with photon-based radiotherapy. The CDR3 here is CASSLSVRRDWFF. CDR3 coding DNA: TGTGCCAGCAGCTTGTCGGTTAGACGCGATTGGTTCTTC.